Listed here is a single T cell receptor (beta chain). This record belongs to a study of monozygotic twins with inflammatory bowel disease. Total RNA from whole blood was isolated with no T cell sorting. The V gene's germline CDR1 is SGHKS and CDR2 YYEKEE (reference sequence). CDR3 length: 12 amino acids. Generation of cDNA took place in eight separate reactions per sample. From the 5' RACE reads, TCRdb lists one entry per CDR3 protein and no DNA. The listing contains approximately 400,000 distinct CDR3 sequences. Sequenced input: blood. The clonotype comes from a human donor with ulcerative colitis or Crohn's disease, or a healthy co-twin of an affected twin (not recorded which). J is TRBJ1-2 and V is TRBV5-5. The CDR3 here is CASSRHNYGYTF.